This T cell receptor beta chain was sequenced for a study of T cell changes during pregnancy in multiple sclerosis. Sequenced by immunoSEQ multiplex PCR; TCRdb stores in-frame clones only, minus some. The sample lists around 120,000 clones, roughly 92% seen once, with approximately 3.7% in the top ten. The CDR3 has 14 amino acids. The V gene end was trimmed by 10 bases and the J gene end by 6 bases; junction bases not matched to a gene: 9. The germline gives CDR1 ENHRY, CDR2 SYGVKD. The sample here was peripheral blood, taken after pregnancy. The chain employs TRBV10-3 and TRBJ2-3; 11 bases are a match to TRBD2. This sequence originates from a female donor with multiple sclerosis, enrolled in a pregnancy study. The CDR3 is CATRLAGMEDTQYF. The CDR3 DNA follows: TGTGCCACCCGACTAGCGGGGATGGAGGATACGCAGTATTTT.